A selection of T cell receptor beta chains follows, all from one sample in a study of cytomegalovirus exposure and HLA in healthy donors. TCRdb's table, derived via immunoSEQ multiplex PCR, lists solely in-frame clones and lacks some. This table holds about 60,000 clones, around 96% found once. Sequencing was performed on PBMCs. Receptors originate from a man younger than 35 in good health and CMV-seronegative. CDR3s include the opening cysteine and the closing phenylalanine or tryptophan. The D gene is left open where the match is weak. Clone sizes are given selectively: once, few, many, or a class where the clone is expanded.

clone_size: NA
d_call: TRBD1
j_call: TRBJ1-5
v_call: TRBV28
cdr3_aa: CASSLSGGVNNQPQHF
cdr3_nt: TGTGCCAGCAGTTTATCAGGGGGCGTTAACAATCAGCCCCAGCATTTT

clone_size: NA
d_call: NA
j_call: TRBJ1-4
v_call: TRBV30
cdr3_aa: CAWSVPRGSNEKLFF
cdr3_nt: TGTGCCTGGAGTGTACCGAGAGGGTCTAATGAAAAACTGTTTTTT

clone_size: NA
d_call: TRBD1
j_call: TRBJ1-1
v_call: TRBV6-5
cdr3_aa: CASRPRTGNTEAFF
cdr3_nt: TGTGCCAGCAGGCCTCGGACAGGGAACACTGAAGCTTTCTTT

clone_size: NA
d_call: TRBD1
j_call: TRBJ1-2
v_call: TRBV14
cdr3_aa: CASSLMQGAGDGYTF
cdr3_nt: TGTGCCAGCAGCCTCATGCAGGGGGCTGGGGATGGCTACACCTTC

clone_size: NA
d_call: TRBD1
j_call: TRBJ2-7
v_call: TRBV18
cdr3_aa: CASSETGTGYEQYF
cdr3_nt: TGTGCCAGCTCCGAAACTGGGACAGGGTACGAGCAGTACTTC

clone_size: NA
d_call: TRBD2
j_call: TRBJ2-3
v_call: TRBV5-1
cdr3_aa: CASSTGTSGRSDTQYF
cdr3_nt: TGCGCCAGCAGCACCGGGACTAGCGGGAGATCAGATACGCAGTATTTT

clone_size: NA
d_call: TRBD1
j_call: TRBJ1-4
v_call: TRBV6-5
cdr3_aa: CASRPGQGGEKLFF
cdr3_nt: TGTGCCAGCAGGCCGGGACAGGGAGGGGAAAAACTGTTTTTT

clone_size: NA
d_call: TRBD1
j_call: TRBJ2-7
v_call: TRBV27
cdr3_aa: CASRARDSQFSEQYF
cdr3_nt: TGTGCCAGTCGGGCCCGGGACAGTCAATTTTCCGAGCAGTACTTC

clone_size: NA
d_call: TRBD2
j_call: TRBJ2-7
v_call: TRBV6-6
cdr3_aa: CASSYRTSGAYEQYF
cdr3_nt: TGTGCCAGCAGTTATAGGACTAGCGGGGCCTACGAGCAGTACTTC

clone_size: NA
d_call: TRBD2
j_call: TRBJ2-3
v_call: TRBV6-4
cdr3_aa: CASSRSAGEDTQYF
cdr3_nt: TGTGCCAGCAGTAGATCAGCGGGGGAAGATACGCAGTATTTT

clone_size: once
d_call: TRBD2
j_call: TRBJ2-5
v_call: TRBV5-4
cdr3_aa: CASSWGTSGQETQYF
cdr3_nt: TGTGCCAGCAGCTGGGGGACTAGCGGGCAAGAGACCCAGTACTTC

clone_size: NA
d_call: TRBD1
j_call: TRBJ2-5
v_call: TRBV27
cdr3_aa: CASSSGDRPETQYF
cdr3_nt: TGTGCCAGCAGTTCTGGGGACAGGCCAGAGACCCAGTACTTC

clone_size: NA
d_call: NA
j_call: TRBJ2-3
v_call: TRBV7-9
cdr3_aa: CASSISDTQYF
cdr3_nt: TGTGCCAGCAGTATATCAGATACGCAGTATTTT

clone_size: NA
d_call: NA
j_call: TRBJ2-7
v_call: TRBV28
cdr3_aa: CASSLRGTYEQYF
cdr3_nt: TGTGCCAGCAGTCTAAGGGGAACCTACGAGCAGTACTTC

clone_size: NA
d_call: NA
j_call: TRBJ1-2
v_call: TRBV28
cdr3_aa: CASRSWWGGSNYGYTF
cdr3_nt: TGTGCCAGCAGATCTTGGTGGGGGGGATCTAACTATGGCTACACCTTC

clone_size: NA
d_call: NA
j_call: TRBJ2-3
v_call: TRBV6-5
cdr3_aa: CASSYSPNTDTQYF
cdr3_nt: TGTGCCAGCAGTTACTCCCCTAACACAGATACGCAGTATTTT

clone_size: NA
d_call: NA
j_call: TRBJ2-2
v_call: TRBV28
cdr3_aa: CASSLRTETGELFF
cdr3_nt: TGTGCCAGCAGTCTCAGGACTGAGACCGGGGAGCTGTTTTTT

clone_size: NA
d_call: TRBD2
j_call: TRBJ2-3
v_call: TRBV6-1
cdr3_aa: CASSELAGATDTQYF
cdr3_nt: TGTGCCAGCAGTGAACTAGCGGGAGCCACAGATACGCAGTATTTT

clone_size: once
d_call: TRBD2
j_call: TRBJ2-5
v_call: TRBV25-1
cdr3_aa: CASSESGGIVLRETQYF
cdr3_nt: TGTGCCAGCAGTGAATCGGGGGGGATTGTGTTACGAGAGACCCAGTACTTC

clone_size: once
d_call: NA
j_call: TRBJ2-7
v_call: TRBV4-1
cdr3_aa: CASSQDAPRTGNYEQYF
cdr3_nt: TGCGCCAGCAGCCAAGATGCTCCCCGAACGGGTAACTACGAGCAGTACTTC

clone_size: NA
d_call: TRBD2
j_call: TRBJ2-5
v_call: TRBV4-1
cdr3_aa: CASSQGGGFETQYF
cdr3_nt: TGCGCCAGCAGCCAGGGCGGGGGATTTGAGACCCAGTACTTC

clone_size: NA
d_call: TRBD1
j_call: TRBJ1-3
v_call: TRBV28
cdr3_aa: CASGPTGLVLETGNTIYF
cdr3_nt: TGTGCCAGCGGGCCGACAGGGTTAGTACTCGAAACTGGAAACACCATATATTTT

clone_size: NA
d_call: NA
j_call: TRBJ1-2
v_call: TRBV5-1
cdr3_aa: CASSWASGDYGYTF
cdr3_nt: TGCGCCAGCAGCTGGGCCAGCGGCGACTATGGCTACACCTTC

clone_size: NA
d_call: TRBD2
j_call: TRBJ2-7
v_call: TRBV27
cdr3_aa: CASSLSVGTSGHYEQYF
cdr3_nt: TGTGCCAGCAGTTTATCCGTTGGGACTAGCGGGCACTACGAGCAGTACTTC

clone_size: NA
d_call: TRBD2
j_call: TRBJ2-7
v_call: TRBV28
cdr3_aa: CASRPAVTSGFLQYF
cdr3_nt: TGTGCCAGCAGGCCTGCTGTGACTAGCGGGTTCTTGCAGTACTTC

clone_size: NA
d_call: TRBD1
j_call: TRBJ2-3
v_call: TRBV7-9
cdr3_aa: CASTVGDSRTDTQYF
cdr3_nt: TGTGCCAGCACCGTGGGGGACAGCCGCACAGATACGCAGTATTTT

clone_size: NA
d_call: NA
j_call: TRBJ2-7
v_call: TRBV19
cdr3_aa: CASSIIAGEQYF
cdr3_nt: TGTGCCAGTAGTATTATAGCAGGGGAGCAGTACTTC

clone_size: NA
d_call: TRBD1
j_call: TRBJ2-2
v_call: TRBV18
cdr3_aa: CASSPTGTGELTGELFF
cdr3_nt: TGTGCCAGCTCACCTACCGGGACAGGGGAACTGACCGGGGAGCTGTTTTTT

clone_size: NA
d_call: TRBD2
j_call: TRBJ2-1
v_call: TRBV5-1
cdr3_aa: CASSLGTSGSYEQFF
cdr3_nt: TGCGCCAGCAGCTTGGGGACTAGCGGGAGTTATGAGCAGTTCTTC

clone_size: once
d_call: TRBD1
j_call: TRBJ2-1
v_call: TRBV11-3
cdr3_aa: CASSLRLGSGTGEQFF
cdr3_nt: TGTGCCAGCAGCTTACGTCTCGGGAGCGGGACAGGGGAGCAGTTCTTC

clone_size: NA
d_call: NA
j_call: TRBJ2-3
v_call: TRBV19
cdr3_aa: CASSVYRADTQYF
cdr3_nt: TGTGCCAGTAGTGTATACAGGGCAGATACGCAGTATTTT

clone_size: NA
d_call: NA
j_call: TRBJ2-1
v_call: TRBV4-3
cdr3_aa: CASSQLGSLGNEQFF
cdr3_nt: TGCGCCAGCAGCCAACTAGGATCCCTGGGCAATGAGCAGTTCTTC

clone_size: NA
d_call: NA
j_call: TRBJ1-1
v_call: TRBV10-2
cdr3_aa: CASRGAFTEAFF
cdr3_nt: TGCGCCAGCAGAGGGGCCTTTACTGAAGCTTTCTTT

clone_size: once
d_call: NA
j_call: TRBJ2-7
v_call: TRBV11-2
cdr3_aa: CASSLLMDEQYF
cdr3_nt: TGTGCCAGCAGCTTACTAATGGACGAGCAGTACTTC

clone_size: NA
d_call: NA
j_call: TRBJ2-6
v_call: TRBV28
cdr3_aa: CASSLPIADSGANVLTF
cdr3_nt: TGTGCCAGCAGCCTCCCGATAGCTGACTCTGGGGCCAACGTCCTGACTTTC

clone_size: NA
d_call: NA
j_call: TRBJ1-4
v_call: TRBV15
cdr3_aa: CATSRGSGATNEKLFF
cdr3_nt: TGTGCCACCAGCAGAGGCTCCGGTGCAACTAATGAAAAACTGTTTTTT

clone_size: NA
d_call: TRBD2
j_call: TRBJ2-2
v_call: TRBV6-4
cdr3_aa: CASSDGRDTGELFF
cdr3_nt: TGTGCCAGCAGTGACGGGAGGGACACCGGGGAGCTGTTTTTT

clone_size: NA
d_call: TRBD2
j_call: TRBJ2-5
v_call: TRBV28
cdr3_aa: CASREGQETQYF
cdr3_nt: TGTGCCAGCCGGGAGGGCCAGGAGACCCAGTACTTC

clone_size: NA
d_call: NA
j_call: TRBJ2-7
v_call: TRBV6-6
cdr3_aa: CASSYSETEQYF
cdr3_nt: TGTGCCAGCAGTTACTCGGAGACCGAGCAGTACTTC

clone_size: NA
d_call: TRBD1
j_call: TRBJ2-7
v_call: TRBV2
cdr3_aa: CASRAGTVSRGSYEQYF
cdr3_nt: TGTGCCAGCCGGGCCGGGACAGTCTCCCGGGGCTCCTACGAGCAGTACTTC

clone_size: NA
d_call: TRBD2
j_call: TRBJ2-5
v_call: TRBV19
cdr3_aa: CASSIPGGKTQYF
cdr3_nt: TGTGCCAGTAGTATACCCGGGGGGAAGACCCAGTACTTC

clone_size: NA
d_call: NA
j_call: TRBJ2-7
v_call: TRBV28
cdr3_aa: CASSFSAGLTYEQYF
cdr3_nt: TGTGCCAGCAGTTTCTCTGCGGGCCTAACCTACGAGCAGTACTTC

clone_size: NA
d_call: NA
j_call: TRBJ2-1
v_call: TRBV18
cdr3_aa: CASSASSYNEQFF
cdr3_nt: TGTGCCAGCTCAGCCAGCTCCTACAATGAGCAGTTCTTC

clone_size: NA
d_call: NA
j_call: TRBJ1-2
v_call: TRBV5-6
cdr3_aa: CASRVRPGLNGYTF
cdr3_nt: TGTGCCAGCAGGGTGCGTCCAGGTCTAAATGGCTACACCTTC

clone_size: NA
d_call: NA
j_call: TRBJ1-6
v_call: TRBV27
cdr3_aa: CASSLGLPLGGTSPLHF
cdr3_nt: TGTGCCAGCAGTTTAGGCCTCCCTTTAGGAGGGACTTCACCCCTCCACTTT

clone_size: NA
d_call: TRBD1
j_call: TRBJ1-5
v_call: TRBV28
cdr3_aa: CASTPGTGIDQPQHF
cdr3_nt: TGTGCCAGCACGCCCGGGACAGGGATCGATCAGCCCCAGCATTTT

clone_size: NA
d_call: TRBD1
j_call: TRBJ1-1
v_call: TRBV7-9
cdr3_aa: CASSLGTGGFNTEAFF
cdr3_nt: TGTGCCAGCAGCTTGGGGACAGGGGGCTTCAACACTGAAGCTTTCTTT

clone_size: NA
d_call: NA
j_call: TRBJ1-1
v_call: TRBV18
cdr3_aa: CASSPSNILTEAFF
cdr3_nt: TGTGCCAGCTCCCCCAGTAATATCCTCACTGAAGCTTTCTTT

clone_size: NA
d_call: NA
j_call: TRBJ2-7
v_call: TRBV7-9
cdr3_aa: CASSSGPGFSSYEQYF
cdr3_nt: TGTGCCAGCAGCTCGGGTCCGGGATTTAGCTCCTACGAGCAGTACTTC

clone_size: NA
d_call: NA
j_call: TRBJ1-2
v_call: TRBV7-9
cdr3_aa: CASSSRDLRGGDYGYTF
cdr3_nt: TGTGCCAGCAGCAGCCGAGACTTACGGGGGGGGGACTATGGCTACACCTTC

clone_size: once
d_call: NA
j_call: TRBJ2-3
v_call: TRBV7-9
cdr3_aa: CASTFSWGQTPSTDTQYF
cdr3_nt: TGTGCCAGCACTTTTTCGTGGGGCCAAACGCCAAGCACAGATACGCAGTATTTT